Listed here are 24 T cell receptor beta chains from one sample, sequenced in a study of regulatory T cells in long-lasting Graves disease. iRepertoire HTBI primers and Arm-PCR of CDR3 regions built TCR beta libraries. One entry per CDR3 protein results from TCRdb running MiXCR on the multiplex PCR reads. This sample carries around 470,000 distinct CDR3 sequences, 14% of them seen once, and the ten largest clones take under 20%. Time point denoted: newly diagnosed GD, antithyroid drugs for less than 3 months. PBMC-extracted RNA yielded the TCR library. These data were also filed under a second study, of T cells in Graves' hyperthyroidism and ophthalmopathy.

Source: peripheral blood mononuclear cells (PBMCs), taken at new diagnosis, from a patient treated with antithyroid drugs. These receptor sequences come from a woman in her forties or fifties with Graves disease.

This clonotype was recorded at least ten times. The V call is TRBV5-1, the J call TRBJ2-5, with 10 bases fitting TRBD2. The CDR3 sequence is 15 residues long. Looked up from germline, CDR1 is SGHRS and CDR2 is YFSETQ. V was pared by 0 bases and J by 6 bases, with 5 bases of the junction left unmatched. As DNA, the CDR3 is TGCGCCAGCAGCTTGGTTAGCGGGAGGACTAAGACCCAGTACTTC. This encodes CASSLVSGRTKTQYF.

For this clonotype: A much larger clone differs by one base, so this may be a read error. The rearrangement uses TRBV5-1 and TRBJ2-1; D unclear. V was clipped by 6 bases and J by 6 bases, with 7 bases between them. Germline CDR1 SGHRS, CDR2 YFSETQ. The CDR3 consists of 11 residues. For the CDR3, the DNA is TGCGCCAGCACTGGAAGCAATGAGCAGTTCTTC. The encoded protein is CASTGSNEQFF.

This clonotype was found a few times. V gene TRBV28 combines with J gene TRBJ1-1; a weak D match, TRBD1 (5 bases). The V gene lost 1 base and the J gene lost 10 bases, with 13 bases spanning the gap. The CDR3 spans 13 residues. The V gene's germline CDR1 is MDHEN and CDR2 SYDVKM. The CDR3 DNA reads as TGTGCCAGCAGTTTATTCCGGCAGGGTGTAGCTTTCTTT. It encodes CASSLFRQGVAFF.

This clonotype was seen ten or more times. CDR3 protein: CASTLEREFYNEQFF. The CDR3 DNA reads as TGTGCCAGTACCCTGGAGCGGGAATTTTACAATGAGCAGTTCTTC. The chain carries TRBV7-9 and TRBJ2-1; 7 bases fit TRBD2. The V gene's germline CDR1 is SEHNR and CDR2 FQNEAQ (reference sequence). The CDR3 consists of 15 residues. With 9 bases clipped from V and 4 bases from J, the junction kept 12 bases outside the gene matches. The full variable domain, completed using reference TRBV7-9 and TRBJ2-1, is DTGVSQNPRHKITKRGQNVTFRCDPISEHNRLYWYRQTLGQGPEFLTYFQNEAQLEKSRLLSDRFSAERPKGSFSTLEIQRTEQGDSAMYLCASTLEREFYNEQFFGPGTRLTVL.

This clonotype appeared a few times. One junction end does not reproduce the germline sequence, and a read error may be involved. The chain uses TRBV19 and TRBJ2-1; 8 positions match TRBD2. This CDR3 comprises 19 residues. The germline V gene encodes CDR1 LNHDA and CDR2 SQIVND (reference sequence). The CDR3 DNA reads TGTGCCAGTAGTCCGGGGACTAGTCTTAGCGTGTACCCAAACAATGAGCAATTCTTC. Its protein is CASSPGTSLSVYPNNEQFF.

Points on this clonotype: A single base separates this from a much larger clone, so it may be a read error. V is TRBV28 and J is TRBJ2-1; possibly TRBD2 for D (6 bases). CDR3 length: 16 residues. Trimming pared 2 bases from V and 7 bases from J, leaving 18 bases between. Germline V gives CDR1 MDHEN, CDR2 SYDVKM. CDR3 in amino acids: CASSLLGTAEINEQFF. The CDR3 DNA reads as TGTGCCAGCAGTTTACTCGGGACTGCCGAGATTAATGAGCAGTTCTTC.

This clonotype was detected many times. The chain joins TRBV3-1 to TRBJ2-6, with 8 bases lining up with TRBD1. In germline, CDR1 is LGHDT, CDR2 YNNKEL (reference sequence). The ends lost 4 bases at V and 1 base at J; junction bases unmatched: 12. This CDR3 has 19 residues. CDR3 DNA: TGTGCCAGCAGCCCAAACTTCGGACAGGGAGCTTCTGGGGCCAACGTCCTGACTTTC. Protein sequence: CASSPNFGQGASGANVLTF. The full variable domain, with the rest looked up from reference TRBV3-1 and TRBJ2-6, is DTAVSQTPKYLVTQMGNDKSIKCEQNLGHDTMYWYKQDSKKFLKIMFSYNNKELIINETVPNRFSPKSPDKAHLNLHINSLELGDSAVYFCASSPNFGQGASGANVLTFGAGSRLTVL.

A few counts support this clonotype. The genes are TRBV5-6 and TRBJ2-7, with D perhaps assigned TRBD1 or TRBD2 (5 bases each). The V gene's germline CDR1 is SGHDT and CDR2 YYEEEE. Trimming took off 2 bases at V and 0 bases at J, with 15 bases between the two ends. The CDR3 totals 16 residues. This CDR3 is CASSFWGIGNSYEQYF. CDR3 in DNA: TGTGCCAGCAGCTTCTGGGGGATTGGGAACTCCTACGAGCAGTACTTC.

Only a few counts were recorded for this clonotype. The V and J genes are TRBV6-1 and TRBJ1-3, with D perhaps matching TRBD1 (6 bases). Trimming left V 8 bases short and J 0 bases short, with 14 bases between. The CDR3 has 15 residues. Germline V gives CDR1 MNHNS, CDR2 SASEGT. The DNA for the CDR3 is TGTGCCAGCGCCCCCCACAGGGACTCTGGAAACACCATATATTTT. Translation: CASAPHRDSGNTIYF.

A few counts support this clonotype. The conserved phenylalanine or tryptophan normally closing the CDR3 is absent here, so this likely arose from a read error. The chain recombines TRBV27 with TRBJ2-7, with D perhaps TRBD2 (6 bases). The germline V and J ends were trimmed by 5 bases and 3 bases, with 14 bases remaining between them. CDR3 length: 14 residues. Germline V gene sequence: CDR1 MNHEY, CDR2 SMNVEV (reference sequence). The CDR3 here is CASSPRGGIYEQYS. CDR3 in DNA: TGTGCCAGCAGTCCTAGGGGCGGGATCTACGAGCAGTACTCC.

This clonotype showed up many times. The gene calls are TRBV28 and TRBJ1-1; 8 nucleotides line up with TRBD1. The trim removed 2 bases at V and 1 base at J, leaving 9 bases unmatched. Germline CDR1 reads MDHEN; CDR2 reads SYDVKM. This CDR3 has 17 amino acids. CDR3: CASSLARQGPGNTEAFF. CDR3 coding DNA: TGTGCCAGCAGTTTAGCGAGACAGGGGCCTGGGAACACTGAAGCTTTCTTT.

This clonotype was found once. V gene TRBV12-3 or TRBV12-4 combines with J gene TRBJ2-7; 7 nucleotides align to TRBD1. With V trimmed by 4 bases and J by 2 bases, 5 bases remained unmatched. This CDR3 has 14 residues. This CDR3 is CASSSSRGTYEQYF. CDR3 sequence (DNA): TGTGCCAGCAGTTCCTCCAGGGGGACCTACGAGCAGTACTTC.

This clonotype was counted many times. The J gene is TRBJ1-2, the V gene TRBV20-1; TRBD1 agrees at 11 bases. Trimming took 2 bases from V and 7 from J; bases not matched to a gene: 6. The germline gives CDR1 DFQATT, CDR2 SNEGSKA (reference sequence). This CDR3 region has 14 residues. For the CDR3, the DNA is TGCAGTGCTAGAAGGACAGGGGGCGACTTTGGCTACACCTTC. As protein: CSARRTGGDFGYTF.

This clonotype was counted ten times or more. The V call is TRBV2, the J call TRBJ2-7; D may match TRBD1 or TRBD2 (5 bases each). The CDR3 runs to 11 residues. V was shortened by 6 bases and J by 5 bases, with 8 bases between the two germline ends. Looked up from germline, CDR1 is SNHLY and CDR2 is FYNNEI. The CDR3 sequence: CASRRDDEQYF. For the CDR3, the DNA is TGTGCCAGCAGGAGGGACGACGAGCAGTACTTC.

This clonotype showed up just a few times. V usage is TRBV27 and J usage is TRBJ2-1, with 8 bases aligning to TRBD1. The CDR3 is made up of 16 amino acids. Germline V gene data show CDR1 as MNHEY and CDR2 as SMNVEV (reference sequence). Trimming cost V 2 bases and J 4 bases; bases outside gene matches: 7. The CDR3 sequence is CASSLKWQGAYNEQFF. The CDR3 region has the DNA TGTGCCAGCAGTTTAAAGTGGCAGGGGGCGTACAATGAGCAGTTCTTC.

This clonotype came up many times. This chain uses TRBV12-5 with TRBJ1-4; D may be TRBD1 (6 bases). CDR1 LGHNT and CDR2 FRNRAP come from the germline V gene. The CDR3 contains 19 residues. Trimming removed 0 bases from V and 0 bases from J, with 17 bases in between. CDR3 loop: CASGLVSEQGLPTNEKLFF. The CDR3 coding sequence is TGTGCTAGTGGTTTGGTATCAGAACAGGGCCTTCCAACTAATGAAAAACTGTTTTTT.

At least ten counts were recorded for this clonotype. This chain links TRBV6-1 with TRBJ1-6; 9 positions agree with TRBD1. In germline, CDR1 is MNHNS, CDR2 SASEGT. After removal of 6 bases from V and 5 bases from J, the junction contained 8 bases not matched to a gene. This CDR3 is 16 amino acids long. The CDR3 here is CASRGAWDRDNSPLHF. CDR3 nucleotides: TGTGCCAGCAGGGGGGCGTGGGACAGGGATAATTCACCCCTCCACTTT.

The gene calls are TRBV7-9 and TRBJ2-1, with D possibly matching TRBD2 (5 bases). V dropped 1 base and J dropped 5 bases, with 9 bases sitting between them. There are 14 residues in the CDR3. CDR1 is SEHNR, CDR2 FQNEAQ, per germline (reference sequence). Here the CDR3 DNA reads TGTGCCAGCAGCTTAGGTACTAGGCACAATGAGCAGTTCTTC. It translates to CASSLGTRHNEQFF.

In the case of this clonotype: The CDR3 carries no conserved terminal phenylalanine or tryptophan, so it likely arises from a read error. This rearrangement joins TRBV20-1 to TRBJ1-5, with D uncertain. The length of the CDR3 is 14 residues. Germline-derived CDR1 and CDR2 are DFQATT and SNEGSKA (reference sequence). Trimming left V 3 bases short and J 7 bases short, with 16 bases between. CDR3 amino acids: CSASRGESGQPQHC. The CDR3, as DNA: TGCAGTGCTAGTCGGGGTGAATCTGGACAGCCCCAGCATTGT.

This clonotype appeared many times. This chain links TRBV7-9 with TRBJ2-1, with 9 nucleotides matching TRBD1. The J segment lost 2 bases and the V segment lost 6 bases, leaving 2 bases of the junction unmatched. The CDR3 sequence is 14 residues long. Germline V gene sequence: CDR1 SEHNR, CDR2 FQNEAQ (reference sequence). The CDR3 sequence is CASRGQGTYNEQFF. In DNA, the CDR3 is TGTGCCAGCAGAGGACAGGGGACCTACAATGAGCAGTTCTTC.

V usage is TRBV29-1 and J usage is TRBJ2-1; no definite D call. The CDR3 is 12 amino acids. The germline gives CDR1 SQVTM, CDR2 ANQGSEA. Trimming took off 2 bases at V and 9 bases at J, with 11 bases between the two ends. In DNA, the CDR3 is TGCAGCGTTGAAATAAGGATCGGTGAGCAGTTCTTC. This gives the protein CSVEIRIGEQFF.

This clonotype has ten or more counts. The V call is TRBV18, the J call TRBJ2-2; no firm D call. V dropped 2 bases and J dropped 0 bases, with 4 bases sitting between them. The CDR3 has 14 amino acids. CDR1 is KGHSH, CDR2 LQKENI, per germline. The CDR3 protein is CASSPYSNTGELFF. In nucleotides, the CDR3 is TGTGCCAGCTCACCATACTCGAACACCGGGGAGCTGTTTTTT. Full variable domain (rest looked up from reference TRBV18 and TRBJ2-2): NAGVMQNPRHLVRRRGQEARLRCSPMKGHSHVYWYRQLPEEGLKFMVYLQKENIIDESGMPKERFSAEFPKEGPSILRIQQVVRGDSAAYFCASSPYSNTGELFFGEGSRLTVL.

This clonotype has a handful of counts. The V gene is TRBV10-1, the J gene TRBJ2-3; D unclear. The CDR3 is 14 residues long. V dropped 2 bases and J dropped 2 bases, with 8 bases sitting between them. CDR1 is WNHNN and CDR2 is SYGVQD in the germline V gene (reference sequence). CDR3 loop: CASSEAGITDTQYF. Written as DNA, the CDR3 is TGCGCCAGCAGTGAGGCCGGAATCACAGATACGCAGTATTTT.

This chain connects TRBV6-1 to TRBJ1-5, with a tentative D call TRBD1 (6 bases). The germline V gene has CDR1 MNHNS and CDR2 SASEGT. The CDR3 is 17 residues long. Trimming cost V 6 bases and J 0 bases, with 18 bases left between them. The CDR3 sequence: CASRLPRTEYSNQPQHF. The CDR3 region has the DNA TGTGCCAGCAGATTACCAAGGACAGAGTATAGCAATCAGCCCCAGCATTTT.